The next 24 T cell receptor beta chains were all read from a single sample in a study of technical replicates of blood from a few donors. The assay was immunoSEQ multiplex PCR, and TCRdb's table has in-frame clones only and misses some. The sample holds about 88,000 clones; roughly 93% are singletons and the top ten take 0.25%. The specimen sequenced was T cells isolated from PBMCs. The receptors were gathered from a human donor in good health.

V usage is TRBV6-1 and J usage is TRBJ2-5, with D perhaps TRBD1 (6 bases). Per germline, CDR1 MNHNS and CDR2 SASEGT. CDR3 length: 14 amino acids. Trimming removed 5 bases at V and 5 bases at J, with 15 bases between. For the CDR3, the DNA is TGTGCCAGCAGTCAGAGGGGGAATTGGGAGACCCAGTACTTC. This encodes CASSQRGNWETQYF.

The chain uses TRBV18 and TRBJ1-1, with D possibly TRBD1 on 6 matching bases. V shed 2 bases and J shed 5 bases, with 12 bases lying between them. Looked up from germline, CDR1 is KGHSH and CDR2 is LQKENI. The CDR3 runs to 14 residues. CDR3 coding DNA: TGTGCCAGCTCACCAGACGGGGGGCGGACTGAAGCTTTCTTT. Translated, it gives CASSPDGGRTEAFF.

The chain recombines TRBV6-5 with TRBJ2-5; 9 bases align to TRBD1. The CDR3 is made up of 15 amino acids. Germline CDR1 MNHEY, CDR2 SVGAGI. V lost 2 bases to trimming and J lost 2 bases; unmatched junction nucleotides: 3. CDR3 nucleotides: TGTGCCAGCAGTTACCCGGGACAGGGTCAAGAGACCCAGTACTTC. Translation gives CASSYPGQGQETQYF.

V is TRBV6-6 and J is TRBJ2-5, with TRBD2 matching 7 bases. The length of the CDR3 is 15 residues. Germline V gene sequence: CDR1 MNHNY, CDR2 SVGAGI (reference sequence). V trimming: 2 bases; J trimming: 7 bases; junction bases outside the gene matches: 10. The CDR3 sequence is CASSYERREIVTQYF. In DNA, the CDR3 is TGTGCCAGCAGTTACGAACGGCGGGAGATCGTGACCCAGTACTTC.

The V and J genes are TRBV25-1 and TRBJ2-7, with 8 bases fitting TRBD1. The trim removed 2 bases at V and 5 bases at J, leaving 8 bases unmatched. CDR3 length: 15 residues. Per the germline V gene, CDR1 is MGHDK and CDR2 is SYGVNS. CDR3 sequence reads: CASSERGQEINEQYF. The CDR3 DNA is TGTGCCAGCAGTGAACGGGGACAGGAGATCAACGAGCAGTACTTC.

This chain connects TRBV16 to TRBJ1-1; D call uncertain. The CDR3 has 13 amino acids. CDR1 is KGHSY and CDR2 is FQNENV in the germline V gene. V was cut by 7 bases and J by 7 bases, with 16 bases left in between. The CDR3 spells CASTPTYSNEAFF. CDR3 nucleotide sequence: TGTGCCAGCACCCCGACATATTCGAATGAAGCTTTCTTT.

V and J are TRBV21-1 and TRBJ2-1; TRBD2 is taken as the D call from the table, unchecked against the DNA. TRBV21-1 is termed a pseudogene. CDR3 length: 17 residues. CDR3 residues: CASSWGSGRGSYNEQFF. The CDR3, as DNA: TGTGCCAGCAGCTGGGGTAGCGGGAGGGGCTCCTACAATGAGCAGTTCTTC.

This clone was recorded once. The V and J genes are TRBV11-2 and TRBJ1-3; no clear D gene. The CDR3 totals 18 residues. V was clipped by 4 bases and J by 0 bases, with 19 bases between them. CDR1 SGHAT and CDR2 FQNNGV come from the germline V gene. As DNA, the CDR3 is TGTGCCAGCAGCTCTACCCTTTTGGCGGAGAGCTCTGGAAACACCATATATTTT. Amino acid sequence: CASSSTLLAESSGNTIYF.

The J gene is TRBJ2-7, the V gene TRBV11-3; perhaps TRBD1 as D (5 bases). Trimming cost V 1 base and J 5 bases, with 12 bases left between them. This CDR3 comprises 14 residues. Germline V gives CDR1 SGHNT, CDR2 YENEEA. In DNA, the CDR3 is TGTGCCAGCAGCTTAGGAAGGGGTCCCGACGAGCAGTACTTC. Protein: CASSLGRGPDEQYF.

The DNA of the CDR3 is TGTGCCAGCAGCGTAGCTACAGGGCCCTACGAGCAGTACTTC. Encoded protein: CASSVATGPYEQYF. This sequence joins TRBV9 and TRBJ2-7; perhaps TRBD1 as D (6 bases). V lost 0 bases and J lost 2, with 9 bases in between. The V gene's germline CDR1 is SGDLS and CDR2 YYNGEE. This CDR3 has 14 amino acids. The entire variable domain, with the rest obtained from reference TRBV9 and TRBJ2-7, is as follows: DSGVTQTPKHLITATGQRVTLRCSPRSGDLSVYWYQQSLDQGLQFLIQYYNGEERAKGNILERFSAQQFPDLHSELNLSSLELGDSALYFCASSVATGPYEQYFGPGTRLTVT.

The genes are TRBV5-5 and TRBJ1-2; 11 nucleotides agree with TRBD1. The CDR3 has 16 amino acids. Trimming removed 4 bases from V and 4 bases from J; junction bases left unmatched: 9. From germline, CDR1 is SGHKS and CDR2 YYEKEE (reference sequence). This chain's CDR3 is CASSQGTGGWAYGYTF. CDR3 bases: TGTGCCAGCAGCCAAGGGACAGGGGGTTGGGCCTATGGCTACACCTTC.

The rearrangement uses TRBV6-1 and TRBJ1-2, with D perhaps matching TRBD1 (5 bases). With 6 bases removed from V and 3 bases from J, the gap between germline ends came to 11 bases. Germline-derived CDR1 and CDR2 are MNHNS and SASEGT. CDR3 size: 13 residues. The CDR3 DNA follows: TGTGCCAGCAGACCAGGGTTAGACTATGGCTACACCTTC. Translating gives CASRPGLDYGYTF.

The V call is TRBV10-3, the J call TRBJ2-1; D gene unclear. V was shortened by 4 bases and J by 5 bases, with 3 bases between the two germline ends. The germline V gene has CDR1 ENHRY and CDR2 SYGVKD. This CDR3 has 11 residues. CDR3 DNA sequence: TGTGCCATCAGTGCAGACAATGAGCAGTTCTTC. Protein product: CAISADNEQFF.

J is TRBJ1-3 and V is TRBV5-1; 7 bases map to TRBD1. The germline CDR1 and CDR2 sequences are SGHRS and YFSETQ. V was pared by 4 bases and J by 0 bases, with 7 bases of the junction left unmatched. The CDR3 extends over 16 amino acids. Written as DNA, the CDR3 is TGCGCCAGCAGCCCTCCGGGACAGCACTCTGGAAACACCATATATTTT. Protein sequence: CASSPPGQHSGNTIYF.

The chain joins TRBV30 to TRBJ1-6; 7 bases map to TRBD1. Germline loops: CDR1 GTSNPN, CDR2 SVGIG (reference sequence). With 2 bases clipped from V and 5 bases from J, the junction kept 6 bases outside the gene matches. CDR3 length: 15 residues. In DNA form, the CDR3 reads TGTGCCTGGAGTCCCTGGACAGGTGATAATTCACCCCTCCACTTT. As protein: CAWSPWTGDNSPLHF.

The chain couples TRBV7-2 to TRBJ2-3, with D perhaps matching TRBD2 (6 bases). CDR1 SGHTA and CDR2 FQGNSA come from the germline V gene. This CDR3 is 12 amino acids long. V lost 5 bases and J lost 10, with 13 bases in between. The CDR3 is CASSRTDYAQYF. In DNA, the CDR3 is TGTGCCAGCAGCAGAACGGACTATGCGCAGTATTTT. Filled out from reference TRBV7-2 and TRBJ2-3, the complete variable domain reads GAGVSQSPSNKVTEKGKDVELRCDPISGHTALYWYRQSLGQGLEFLIYFQGNSAPDKSGLPSDRFSAERTGGSVSTLTIQRTQQEDSAVYLCASSRTDYAQYFGPGTRLTVL.

V usage is TRBV7-3 and J usage is TRBJ1-3; D uncertain. V was cut by 5 bases and J by 0 bases, with 17 bases left in between. Germline V gives CDR1 SGHTA, CDR2 FQGTGA. This CDR3 comprises 17 residues. In DNA form, the CDR3 reads TGTGCCAGCAGCCTCACTGGCGGCGTTCACTCTGGAAACACCATATATTTT. Its translation is CASSLTGGVHSGNTIYF.

The chain joins TRBV6-5 to TRBJ1-3; 8 bases agree with TRBD1. From germline, CDR1 is MNHEY and CDR2 SVGAGI. The CDR3 spans 14 residues. V lost 9 bases, J lost 2 bases, and 6 bases stayed unmatched. The CDR3 DNA is TGTGCCAGTGGACAGGGCGGTGCTGGAAACACCATATATTTT. This codes for CASGQGGAGNTIYF.

This CDR3 reads CASSQGLAERSNTGELFF. For the CDR3, the DNA is TGCGCCAGCAGCCAAGGACTAGCGGAGAGATCGAACACCGGGGAGCTGTTTTTT. The rearrangement links TRBV4-1 to TRBJ2-2, with 9 bases fitting TRBD2. Looked up from germline, CDR1 is MGHRA and CDR2 is YSYEKL. Trimming took 1 base from V and 0 from J; bases not matched to a gene: 6. The CDR3 runs 18 residues.

V usage is TRBV6-6 and J usage is TRBJ2-3, with D perhaps matching TRBD2 (5 bases). This CDR3 has 14 amino acids. The V gene lost 6 bases and the J gene lost 5 bases, with 15 bases spanning the gap. Germline V gene data show CDR1 as MNHNY and CDR2 as SVGAGI (reference sequence). The CDR3 nucleotides read TGTGCCAGCAGGAACTACGCGGGTGGAGATACGCAGTATTTT. Amino acid sequence: CASRNYAGGDTQYF.

V usage is TRBV28 and J usage is TRBJ2-3; D might be TRBD2 (5 bases). The CDR3 spans 17 residues. Germline-derived CDR1 and CDR2 are MDHEN and SYDVKM. Deletions cut 4 bases from V and 0 bases from J, with 17 bases between. CDR3 in DNA: TGTGCCAGCAGTTCCCCCCGGAGGCAGAAAAGCACAGATACGCAGTATTTT. This translates into CASSSPRRQKSTDTQYF.

This clone was seen only once. This chain connects TRBV29-1 to TRBJ2-3; D is perhaps TRBD2 (6 bases). This CDR3 contains 14 residues. The germline gives CDR1 SQVTM, CDR2 ANQGSEA. Between the trimmed V and J ends, which lost 4 bases and 4 bases, there was a span of 15 bases. The DNA for the CDR3 is TGCAGCGTTGTTTCGGGGGAATGGGCAGATACGCAGTATTTT. This codes for CSVVSGEWADTQYF.

This clone was picked up one time. The J gene is TRBJ1-3, the V gene TRBV18; TRBD1 matches 7 bases. Unmatched junction bases numbered 6, after V lost 4 bases and J lost 0 bases. Germline CDR1 reads KGHSH; CDR2 reads LQKENI. This CDR3 is built from 16 residues. The DNA for the CDR3 is TGTGCCAGCTCACACTCGGACAGGTCCTCTGGAAACACCATATATTTT. This translates into CASSHSDRSSGNTIYF.

The chain carries TRBV18 and TRBJ2-3; unclear D gene. Germline V gene data show CDR1 as KGHSH and CDR2 as LQKENI. Between the trimmed V and J ends, which lost 6 bases and 1 base, there was a span of 14 bases. This CDR3 is built from 15 residues. DNA of the CDR3: TGTGCCAGCTCCTGGGCAGCAGGTGGCACAGATACGCAGTATTTT. This encodes CASSWAAGGTDTQYF.